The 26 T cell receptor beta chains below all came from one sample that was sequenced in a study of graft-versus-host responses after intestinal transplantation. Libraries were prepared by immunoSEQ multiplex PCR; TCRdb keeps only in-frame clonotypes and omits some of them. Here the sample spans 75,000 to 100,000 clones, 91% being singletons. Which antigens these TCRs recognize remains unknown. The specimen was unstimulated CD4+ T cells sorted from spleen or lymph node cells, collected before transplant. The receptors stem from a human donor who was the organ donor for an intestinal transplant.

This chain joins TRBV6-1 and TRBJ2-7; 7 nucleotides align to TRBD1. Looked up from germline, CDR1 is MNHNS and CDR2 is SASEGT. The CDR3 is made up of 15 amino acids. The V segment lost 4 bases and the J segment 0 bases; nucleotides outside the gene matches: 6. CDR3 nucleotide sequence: TGTGCCAGCAGTGGATCCGGGACAGCCTCCTACGAGCAGTACTTC. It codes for CASSGSGTASYEQYF.

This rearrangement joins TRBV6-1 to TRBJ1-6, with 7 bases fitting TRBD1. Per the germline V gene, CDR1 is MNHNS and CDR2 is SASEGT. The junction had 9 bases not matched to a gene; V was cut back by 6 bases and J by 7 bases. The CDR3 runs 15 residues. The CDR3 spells CASRNRQGLNSPLHF. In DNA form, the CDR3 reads TGTGCCAGCAGAAACCGACAGGGATTGAATTCACCCCTCCACTTT.

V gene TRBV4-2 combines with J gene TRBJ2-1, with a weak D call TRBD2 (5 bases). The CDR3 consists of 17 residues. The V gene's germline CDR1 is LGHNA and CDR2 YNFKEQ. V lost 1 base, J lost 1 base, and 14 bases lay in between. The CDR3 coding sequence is TGTGCCAGCAGCCAAGGGTCGGAGGTGGGTTCCTACAATGAGCAGTTCTTC. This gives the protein CASSQGSEVGSYNEQFF.

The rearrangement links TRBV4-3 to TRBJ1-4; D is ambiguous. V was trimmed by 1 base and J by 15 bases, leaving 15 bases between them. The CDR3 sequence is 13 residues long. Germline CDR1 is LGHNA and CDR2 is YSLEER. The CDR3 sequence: CASSQGDRNRVFF. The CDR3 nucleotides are TGCGCCAGCAGCCAAGGCGATCGAAACCGGGTGTTTTTT.

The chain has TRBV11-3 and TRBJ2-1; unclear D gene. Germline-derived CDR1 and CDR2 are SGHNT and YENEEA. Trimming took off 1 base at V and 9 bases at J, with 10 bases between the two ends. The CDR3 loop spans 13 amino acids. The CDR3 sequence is CASSLGAVREQFF. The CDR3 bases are TGTGCCAGCAGCTTAGGTGCGGTGCGTGAGCAGTTCTTC.

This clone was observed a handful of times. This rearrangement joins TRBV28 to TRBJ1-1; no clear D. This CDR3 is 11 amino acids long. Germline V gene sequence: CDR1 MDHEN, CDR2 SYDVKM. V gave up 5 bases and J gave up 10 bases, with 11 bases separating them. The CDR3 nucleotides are TGTGCCAGCAGTCCGAGGAGGGCAGCTTTCTTT. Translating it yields CASSPRRAAFF.

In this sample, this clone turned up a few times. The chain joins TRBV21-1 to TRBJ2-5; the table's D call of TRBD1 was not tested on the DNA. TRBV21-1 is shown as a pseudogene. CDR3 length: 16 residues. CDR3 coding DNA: TGTGCCAGCAGCAAAAGCGGTTTAGGGGGTCGGGAGACCCAGTACTTC. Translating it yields CASSKSGLGGRETQYF.

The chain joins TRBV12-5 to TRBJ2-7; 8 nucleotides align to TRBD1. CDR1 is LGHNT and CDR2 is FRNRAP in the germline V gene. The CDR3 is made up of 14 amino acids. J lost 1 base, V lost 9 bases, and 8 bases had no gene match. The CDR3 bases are TGTGCTAGACCTGGCAGGGGGCTATCCTACGAGCAGTACTTC. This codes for CARPGRGLSYEQYF.

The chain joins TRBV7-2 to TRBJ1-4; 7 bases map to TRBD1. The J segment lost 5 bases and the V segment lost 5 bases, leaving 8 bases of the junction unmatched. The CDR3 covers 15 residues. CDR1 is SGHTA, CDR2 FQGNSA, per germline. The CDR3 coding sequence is TGTGCCAGCAGCCGACTGGGACAGCTGAATGAAAAACTGTTTTTT. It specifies CASSRLGQLNEKLFF. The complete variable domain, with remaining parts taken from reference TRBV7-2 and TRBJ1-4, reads GAGVSQSPSNKVTEKGKDVELRCDPISGHTALYWYRQSLGQGLEFLIYFQGNSAPDKSGLPSDRFSAERTGGSVSTLTIQRTQQEDSAVYLCASSRLGQLNEKLFFGSGTQLSVL.

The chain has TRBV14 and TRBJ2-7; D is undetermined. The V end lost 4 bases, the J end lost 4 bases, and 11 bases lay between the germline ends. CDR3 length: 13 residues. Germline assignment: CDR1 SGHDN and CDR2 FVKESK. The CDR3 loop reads CASSRNKIYEQYF. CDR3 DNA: TGTGCCAGCAGCCGCAACAAAATATACGAGCAGTACTTC.

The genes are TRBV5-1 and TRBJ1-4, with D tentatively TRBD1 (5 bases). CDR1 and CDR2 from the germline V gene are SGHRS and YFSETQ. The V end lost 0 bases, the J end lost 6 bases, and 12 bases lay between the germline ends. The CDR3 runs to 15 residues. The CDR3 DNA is TGCGCCAGCAGCTTGGGGGGGAGGCTCCATGAAAAACTGTTTTTT. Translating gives CASSLGGRLHEKLFF.

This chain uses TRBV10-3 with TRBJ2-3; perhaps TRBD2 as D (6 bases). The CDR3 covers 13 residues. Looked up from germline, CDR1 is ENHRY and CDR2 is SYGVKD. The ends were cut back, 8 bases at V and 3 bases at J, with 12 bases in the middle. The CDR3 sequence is CAIGQTSTDTQYF. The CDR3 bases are TGTGCCATCGGTCAGACTAGTACAGATACGCAGTATTTT.

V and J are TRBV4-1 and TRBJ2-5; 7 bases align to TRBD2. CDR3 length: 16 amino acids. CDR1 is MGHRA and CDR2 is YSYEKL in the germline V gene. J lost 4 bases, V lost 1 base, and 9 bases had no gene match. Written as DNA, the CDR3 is TGCGCCAGCAGCCAAGCGGTCCAGCGGGGAGTAGAGACCCAGTACTTC. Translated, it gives CASSQAVQRGVETQYF.

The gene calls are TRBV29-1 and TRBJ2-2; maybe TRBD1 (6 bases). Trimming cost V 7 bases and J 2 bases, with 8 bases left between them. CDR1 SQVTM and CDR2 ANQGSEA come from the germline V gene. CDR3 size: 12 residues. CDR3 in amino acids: CSGDTNTGELFF. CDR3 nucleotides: TGCAGCGGGGACACTAACACCGGGGAGCTGTTTTTT.

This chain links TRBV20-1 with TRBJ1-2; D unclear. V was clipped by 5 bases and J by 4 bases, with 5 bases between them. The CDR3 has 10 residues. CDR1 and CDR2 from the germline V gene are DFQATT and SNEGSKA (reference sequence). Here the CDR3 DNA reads TGCAGTGCTGTTAGCTATGGCTACACCTTC. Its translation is CSAVSYGYTF.

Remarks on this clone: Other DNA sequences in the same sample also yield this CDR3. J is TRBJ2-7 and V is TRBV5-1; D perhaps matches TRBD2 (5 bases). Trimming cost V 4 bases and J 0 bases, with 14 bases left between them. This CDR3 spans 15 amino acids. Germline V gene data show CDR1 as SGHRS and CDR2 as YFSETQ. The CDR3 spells CASSTMTGTSYEQYF. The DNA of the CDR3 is TGCGCCAGCAGCACTATGACGGGAACCTCCTACGAGCAGTACTTC.

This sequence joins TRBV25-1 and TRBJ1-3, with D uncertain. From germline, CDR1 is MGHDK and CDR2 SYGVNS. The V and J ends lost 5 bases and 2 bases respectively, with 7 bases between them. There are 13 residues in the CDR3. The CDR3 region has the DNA TGTGCCAGCAGTATACCGGCTGGAAACACCATATATTTT. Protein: CASSIPAGNTIYF. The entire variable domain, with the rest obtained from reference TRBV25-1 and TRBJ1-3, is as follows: EADIYQTPRYLVIGTGKKITLECSQTMGHDKMYWYQQDPGMELHLIHYSYGVNSTEKGDLSSESTVSRIRTEHFPLTLESARPSHTSQYLCASSIPAGNTIYFGEGSWLTVV.

The CDR3 protein is CASSLRQGGNYEQYF. The CDR3 DNA reads TGTGCCAGCAGTTTACGACAGGGAGGTAATTACGAGCAGTACTTC. This chain joins TRBV28 and TRBJ2-7; TRBD1 might be the D (7 bases). V shed 2 bases and J shed 4 bases, with 15 bases lying between them. CDR1 is MDHEN, CDR2 SYDVKM, per germline. The length of the CDR3 is 15 residues.

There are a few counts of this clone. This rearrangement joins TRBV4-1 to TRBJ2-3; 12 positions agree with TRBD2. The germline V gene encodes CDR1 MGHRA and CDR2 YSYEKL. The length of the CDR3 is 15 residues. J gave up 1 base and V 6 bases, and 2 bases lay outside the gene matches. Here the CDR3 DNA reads TGCGCCAGCAGGAGACTAGCGGGGGGCACAGATACGCAGTATTTT. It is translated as CASRRLAGGTDTQYF.

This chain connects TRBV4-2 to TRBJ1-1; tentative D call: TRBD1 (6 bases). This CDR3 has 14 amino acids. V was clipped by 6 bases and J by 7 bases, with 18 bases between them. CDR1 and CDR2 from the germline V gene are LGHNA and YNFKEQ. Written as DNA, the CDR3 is TGTGCCAGCAGTCGAAGAAGGGAACAGGGTGAAGCTTTCTTT. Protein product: CASSRRREQGEAFF.

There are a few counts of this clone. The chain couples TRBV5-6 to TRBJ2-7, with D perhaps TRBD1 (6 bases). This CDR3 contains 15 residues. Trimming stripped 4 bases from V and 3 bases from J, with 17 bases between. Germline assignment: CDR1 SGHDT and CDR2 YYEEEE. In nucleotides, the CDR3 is TGTGCCAGCAGCCTCGTCCCGGGACACATCTACGAGCAGTACTTC. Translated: CASSLVPGHIYEQYF.

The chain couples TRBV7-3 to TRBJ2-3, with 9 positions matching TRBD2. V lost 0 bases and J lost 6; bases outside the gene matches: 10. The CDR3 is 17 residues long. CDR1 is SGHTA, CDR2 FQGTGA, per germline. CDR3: CASSLTPGRGGPDTQYF. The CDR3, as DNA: TGTGCCAGCAGCTTAACCCCTGGGCGGGGGGGCCCCGATACGCAGTATTTT. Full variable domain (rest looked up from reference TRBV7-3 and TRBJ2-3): GAGVSQTPSNKVTEKGKYVELRCDPISGHTALYWYRQSLGQGPEFLIYFQGTGAADDSGLPNDRFFAVRPEGSVSTLKIQRTERGDSAVYLCASSLTPGRGGPDTQYFGPGTRLTVL.

This CDR3 reads CASSYSASGGGEQYF. The DNA of the CDR3 is TGTGCCAGCAGTTACTCGGCTAGCGGGGGGGGAGAGCAGTACTTC. The chain employs TRBV6-6 and TRBJ2-7; 12 nucleotides agree with TRBD2. Germline V gene lookup returns CDR1 MNHNY and CDR2 SVGAGI (reference sequence). The V segment lost 0 bases and the J segment 7 bases; nucleotides outside the gene matches: 4. CDR3 length equals 15 residues.

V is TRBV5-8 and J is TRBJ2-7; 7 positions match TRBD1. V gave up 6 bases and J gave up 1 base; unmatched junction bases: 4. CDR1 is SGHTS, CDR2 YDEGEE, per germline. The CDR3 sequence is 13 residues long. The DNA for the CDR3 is TGTGCCAGCAAAGACAGGGTTTCCTACGAGCAGTACTTC. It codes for CASKDRVSYEQYF. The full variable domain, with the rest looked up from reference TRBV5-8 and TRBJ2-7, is EAGVTQSPTHLIKTRGQQATLRCSPISGHTSVYWYQQALGLGLQFLLWYDEGEERNRGNFPPRFSGRQFPNYSSELNVNALELEDSALYLCASKDRVSYEQYFGPGTRLTVT.

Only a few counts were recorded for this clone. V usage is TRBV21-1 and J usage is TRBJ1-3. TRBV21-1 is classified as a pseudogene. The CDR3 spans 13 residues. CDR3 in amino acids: CASSRRAGNTIYF. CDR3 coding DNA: TGTGCCAGCAGCAGGAGGGCGGGAAACACCATATATTTT.

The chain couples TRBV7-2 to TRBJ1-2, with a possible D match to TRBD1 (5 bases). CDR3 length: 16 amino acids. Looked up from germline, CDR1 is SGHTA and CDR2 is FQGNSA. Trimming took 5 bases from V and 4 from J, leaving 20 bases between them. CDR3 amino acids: CASSPDLFRGFYGYTF. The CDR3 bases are TGTGCCAGCAGCCCGGATCTCTTCCGGGGGTTCTATGGCTACACCTTC.